This T cell receptor (beta chain) came from a study of cytomegalovirus exposure and HLA in healthy donors. There are a few counts of this clone. Libraries were prepared by immunoSEQ multiplex PCR; TCRdb keeps only in-frame clonotypes and omits some of them. The sample holds over 250,000 clones, roughly 90% seen once. Trimming cost V 6 bases and J 6 bases, with 7 bases left between them. Per germline, CDR1 SGHDT and CDR2 YYEEEE. This CDR3 is built from 12 residues. The chain is built from TRBV5-6 and TRBJ1-6; D not resolved. The sequenced sample consisted of PBMCs. The clonotype was recovered from a woman aged 25 to 45 in good health and CMV-seropositive. The CDR3 region has the DNA TGTGCCAGCACTCTCCTTAATTCACCCCTCCACTTT. Protein product: CASTLLNSPLHF.